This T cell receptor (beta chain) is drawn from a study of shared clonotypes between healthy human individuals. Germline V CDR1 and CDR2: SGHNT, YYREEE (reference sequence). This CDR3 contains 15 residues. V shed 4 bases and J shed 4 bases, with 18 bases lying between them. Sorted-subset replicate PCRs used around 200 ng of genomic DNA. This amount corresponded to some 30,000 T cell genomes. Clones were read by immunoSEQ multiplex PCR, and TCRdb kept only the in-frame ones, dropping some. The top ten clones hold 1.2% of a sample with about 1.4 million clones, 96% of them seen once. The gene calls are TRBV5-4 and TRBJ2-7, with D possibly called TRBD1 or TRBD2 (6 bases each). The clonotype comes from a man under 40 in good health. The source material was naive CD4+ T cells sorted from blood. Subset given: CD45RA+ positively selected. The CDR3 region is CASSATSGAGYEQYF. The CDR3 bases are TGTGCCAGCAGCGCAACCTCGGGGGCAGGATACGAGCAGTACTTC. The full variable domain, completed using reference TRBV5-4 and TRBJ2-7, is ETGVTQSPTHLIKTRGQQVTLRCSSQSGHNTVSWYQQALGQGPQFIFQYYREEENGRGNFPPRFSGLQFPNYSSELNVNALELDDSALYLCASSATSGAGYEQYFGPGTRLTVT.